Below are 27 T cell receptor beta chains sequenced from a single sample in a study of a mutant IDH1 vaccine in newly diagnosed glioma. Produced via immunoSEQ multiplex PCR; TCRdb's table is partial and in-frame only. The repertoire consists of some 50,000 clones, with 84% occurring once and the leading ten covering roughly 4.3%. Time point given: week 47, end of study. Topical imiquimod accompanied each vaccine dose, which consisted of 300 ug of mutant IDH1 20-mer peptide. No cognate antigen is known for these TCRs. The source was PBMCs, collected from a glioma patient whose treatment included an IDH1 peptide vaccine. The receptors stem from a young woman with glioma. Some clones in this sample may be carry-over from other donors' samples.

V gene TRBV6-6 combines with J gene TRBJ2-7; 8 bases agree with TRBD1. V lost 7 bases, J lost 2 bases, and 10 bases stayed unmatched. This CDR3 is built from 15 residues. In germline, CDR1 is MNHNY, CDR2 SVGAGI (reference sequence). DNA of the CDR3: TGTGCCAGCACCCAAACCGGGACAGGAGCCTACGAGCAGTACTTC. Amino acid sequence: CASTQTGTGAYEQYF.

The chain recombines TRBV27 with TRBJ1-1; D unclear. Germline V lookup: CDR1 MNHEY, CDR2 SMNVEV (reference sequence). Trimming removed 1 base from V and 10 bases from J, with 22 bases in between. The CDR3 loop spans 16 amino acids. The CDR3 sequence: CASSLFLGGILTRAFF. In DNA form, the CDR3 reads TGTGCCAGCAGTTTATTCCTAGGCGGCATATTAACCCGAGCTTTCTTT.

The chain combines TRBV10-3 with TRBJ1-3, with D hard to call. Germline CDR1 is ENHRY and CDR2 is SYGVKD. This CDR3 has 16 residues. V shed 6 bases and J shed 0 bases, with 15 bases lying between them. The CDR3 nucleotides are TGTGCCATCAGGACGACGGCAGTCAGCTCTGGAAACACCATATATTTT. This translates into CAIRTTAVSSGNTIYF.

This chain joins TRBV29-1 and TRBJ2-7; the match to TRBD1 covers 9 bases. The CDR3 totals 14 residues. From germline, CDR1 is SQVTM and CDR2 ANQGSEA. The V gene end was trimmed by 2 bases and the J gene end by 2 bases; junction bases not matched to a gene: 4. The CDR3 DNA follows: TGCAGCGTTGAATATGGGACAGGGACCTACGAGCAGTACTTC. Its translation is CSVEYGTGTYEQYF.

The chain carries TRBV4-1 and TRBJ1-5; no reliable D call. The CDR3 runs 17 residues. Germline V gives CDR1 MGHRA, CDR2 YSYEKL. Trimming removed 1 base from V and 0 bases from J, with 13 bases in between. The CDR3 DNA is TGCGCCAGCAGCCAAGTCCCCCAATCCTTTAGCAATCAGCCCCAGCATTTT. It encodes CASSQVPQSFSNQPQHF.

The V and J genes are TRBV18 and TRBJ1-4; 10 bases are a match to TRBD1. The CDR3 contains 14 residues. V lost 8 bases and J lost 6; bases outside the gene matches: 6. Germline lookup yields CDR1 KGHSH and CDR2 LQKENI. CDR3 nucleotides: TGTGCCAGCCGAACCGGGACAGGGGATGAAAAACTGTTTTTT. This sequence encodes CASRTGTGDEKLFF.

The CDR3 loop reads CSAAQVDEQYF. Here the CDR3 DNA reads TGCAGTGCTGCACAGGTCGACGAGCAGTACTTC. The V and J genes are TRBV20-1 and TRBJ2-7, with TRBD1 as a possible D gene (5 bases). This CDR3 region has 11 residues. V gave up 5 bases and J gave up 5 bases, with 10 bases separating them. The germline V gene has CDR1 DFQATT and CDR2 SNEGSKA (reference sequence).

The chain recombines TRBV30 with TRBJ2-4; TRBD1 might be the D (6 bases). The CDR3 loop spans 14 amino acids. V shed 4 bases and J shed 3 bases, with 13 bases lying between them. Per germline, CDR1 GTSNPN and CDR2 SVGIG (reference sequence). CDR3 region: CAWTTGLGKNIQYF. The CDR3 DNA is TGTGCCTGGACAACAGGGCTCGGCAAAAACATTCAGTACTTC.

This CDR3 is CASRLYGPGHNEQFF. CDR3 sequence (DNA): TGTGCAAGTCGCTTATACGGGCCCGGTCACAATGAGCAGTTCTTC. The chain recombines TRBV12-2 with TRBJ2-1. TRBV12-2 is noted as a pseudogene. This CDR3 has 15 residues.

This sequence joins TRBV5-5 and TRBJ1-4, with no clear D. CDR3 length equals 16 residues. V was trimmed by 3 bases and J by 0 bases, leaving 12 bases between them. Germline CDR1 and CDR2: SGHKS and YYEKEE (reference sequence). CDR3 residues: CASSSDGRATNEKLFF. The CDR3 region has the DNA TGTGCCAGCAGCTCTGACGGAAGAGCAACTAATGAAAAACTGTTTTTT.

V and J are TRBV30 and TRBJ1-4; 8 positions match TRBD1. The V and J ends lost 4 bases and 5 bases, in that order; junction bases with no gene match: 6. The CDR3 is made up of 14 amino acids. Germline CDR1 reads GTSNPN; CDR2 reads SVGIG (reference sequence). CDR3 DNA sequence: TGTGCCTGGACAATACAGGGGGTGAATGAAAAACTGTTTTTT. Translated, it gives CAWTIQGVNEKLFF.

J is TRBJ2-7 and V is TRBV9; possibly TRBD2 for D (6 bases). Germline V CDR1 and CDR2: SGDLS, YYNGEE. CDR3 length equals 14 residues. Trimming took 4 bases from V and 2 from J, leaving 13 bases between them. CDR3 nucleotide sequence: TGTGCCAGCAGCCGCGGGGTCAGCCCCTACGAGCAGTACTTC. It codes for CASSRGVSPYEQYF.

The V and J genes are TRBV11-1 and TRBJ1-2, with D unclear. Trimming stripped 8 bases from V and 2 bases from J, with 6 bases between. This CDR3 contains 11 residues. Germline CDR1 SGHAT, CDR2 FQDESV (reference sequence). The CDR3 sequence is CASGRNYGYTF. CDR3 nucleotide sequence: TGTGCCAGCGGACGGAACTATGGCTACACCTTC.

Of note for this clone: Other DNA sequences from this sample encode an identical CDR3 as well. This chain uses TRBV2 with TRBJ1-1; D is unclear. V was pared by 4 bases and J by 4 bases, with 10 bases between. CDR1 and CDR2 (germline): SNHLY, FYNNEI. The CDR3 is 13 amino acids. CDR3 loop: CASSGEGATEAFF. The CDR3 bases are TGTGCCAGCAGTGGCGAGGGCGCCACTGAAGCTTTCTTT.

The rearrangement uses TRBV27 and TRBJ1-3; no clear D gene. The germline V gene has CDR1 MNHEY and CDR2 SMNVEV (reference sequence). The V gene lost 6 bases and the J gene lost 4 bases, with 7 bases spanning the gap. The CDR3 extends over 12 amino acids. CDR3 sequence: CASRSPGNTIYF. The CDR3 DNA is TGTGCCAGCAGGTCCCCAGGAAACACCATATATTTT.

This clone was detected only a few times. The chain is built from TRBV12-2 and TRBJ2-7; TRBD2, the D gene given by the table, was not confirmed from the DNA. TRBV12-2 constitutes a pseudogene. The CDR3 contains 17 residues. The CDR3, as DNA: TGTGCAAGTCGCCGAGCGGGACCGGGACTAGTAGCCCACGAGCAGTACTTC. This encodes CASRRAGPGLVAHEQYF.

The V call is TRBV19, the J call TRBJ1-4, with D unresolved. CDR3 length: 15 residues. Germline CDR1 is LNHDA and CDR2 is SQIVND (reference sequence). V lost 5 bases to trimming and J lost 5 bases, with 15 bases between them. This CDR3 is CASSVWKVTNEKLFF. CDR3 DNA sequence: TGTGCCAGTAGTGTCTGGAAGGTCACCAATGAAAAACTGTTTTTT.

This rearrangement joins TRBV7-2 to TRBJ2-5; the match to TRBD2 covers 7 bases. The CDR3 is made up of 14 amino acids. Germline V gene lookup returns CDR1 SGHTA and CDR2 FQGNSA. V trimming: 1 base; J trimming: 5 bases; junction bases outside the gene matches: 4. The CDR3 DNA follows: TGTGCCAGCAGCTTAGGGGAGGGCTGGGAGACCCAGTACTTC. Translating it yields CASSLGEGWETQYF.

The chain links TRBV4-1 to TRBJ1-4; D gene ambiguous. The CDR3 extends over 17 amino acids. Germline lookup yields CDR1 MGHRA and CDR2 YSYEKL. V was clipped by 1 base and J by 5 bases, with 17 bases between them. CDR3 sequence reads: CASSQALGFLANEKLFF. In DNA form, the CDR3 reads TGCGCCAGCAGCCAAGCCCTAGGTTTTCTCGCAAATGAAAAACTGTTTTTT.

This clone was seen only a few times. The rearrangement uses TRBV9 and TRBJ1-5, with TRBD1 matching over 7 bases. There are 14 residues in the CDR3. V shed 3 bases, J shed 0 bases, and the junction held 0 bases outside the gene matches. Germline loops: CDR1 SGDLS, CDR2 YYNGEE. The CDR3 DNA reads TGTGCCAGCAGCGCAGGGGGTAGCAATCAGCCCCAGCATTTT. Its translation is CASSAGGSNQPQHF.

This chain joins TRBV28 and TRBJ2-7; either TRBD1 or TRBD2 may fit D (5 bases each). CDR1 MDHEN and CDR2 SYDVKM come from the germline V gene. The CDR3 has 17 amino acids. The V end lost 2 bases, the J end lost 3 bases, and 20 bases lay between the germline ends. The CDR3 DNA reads TGTGCCAGCAGTTTAGGGGTAGTTGGGACCCTGAACTACGAGCAGTACTTC. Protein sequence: CASSLGVVGTLNYEQYF.

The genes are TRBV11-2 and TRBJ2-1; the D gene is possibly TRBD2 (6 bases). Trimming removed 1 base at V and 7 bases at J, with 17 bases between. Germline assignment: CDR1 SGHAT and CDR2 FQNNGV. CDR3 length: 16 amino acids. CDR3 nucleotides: TGTGCCAGCAGCTTAGTTTGGGCGGGACTGCGTAATGAGCAGTTCTTC. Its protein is CASSLVWAGLRNEQFF.

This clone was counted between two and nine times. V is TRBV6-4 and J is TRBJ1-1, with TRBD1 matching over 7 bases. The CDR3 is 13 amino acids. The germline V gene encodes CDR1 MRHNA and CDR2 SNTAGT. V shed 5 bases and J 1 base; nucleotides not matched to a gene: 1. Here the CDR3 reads CASSRTGNTEAFF. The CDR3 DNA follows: TGTGCCAGCAGTCGGACAGGGAACACTGAAGCTTTCTTT.

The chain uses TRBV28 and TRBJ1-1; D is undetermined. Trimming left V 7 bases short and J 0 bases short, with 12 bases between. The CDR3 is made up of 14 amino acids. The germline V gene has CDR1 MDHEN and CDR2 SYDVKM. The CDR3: CASNHGPLNTEAFF. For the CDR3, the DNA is TGTGCCAGCAACCACGGCCCCCTGAACACTGAAGCTTTCTTT.

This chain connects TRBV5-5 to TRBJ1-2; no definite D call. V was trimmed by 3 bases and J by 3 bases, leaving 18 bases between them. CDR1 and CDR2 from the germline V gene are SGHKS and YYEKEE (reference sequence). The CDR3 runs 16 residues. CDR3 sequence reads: CASSSRAQITDYGYTF. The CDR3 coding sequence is TGTGCCAGCAGCTCTCGAGCCCAAATTACAGACTATGGCTACACCTTC.

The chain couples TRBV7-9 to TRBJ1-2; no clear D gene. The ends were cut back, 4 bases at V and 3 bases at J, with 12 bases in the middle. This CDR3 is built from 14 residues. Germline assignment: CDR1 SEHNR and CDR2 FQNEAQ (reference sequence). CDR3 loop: CASSSPGLHYGYTF. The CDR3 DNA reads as TGTGCCAGCAGCTCTCCTGGCCTGCACTATGGCTACACCTTC.

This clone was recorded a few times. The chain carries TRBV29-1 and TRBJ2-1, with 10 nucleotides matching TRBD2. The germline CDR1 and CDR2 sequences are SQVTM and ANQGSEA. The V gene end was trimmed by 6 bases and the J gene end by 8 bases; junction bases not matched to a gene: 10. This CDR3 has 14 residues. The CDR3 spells CSVGIAGGGDEQFF. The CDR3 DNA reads TGCAGCGTGGGGATAGCGGGAGGAGGGGATGAGCAGTTCTTC.